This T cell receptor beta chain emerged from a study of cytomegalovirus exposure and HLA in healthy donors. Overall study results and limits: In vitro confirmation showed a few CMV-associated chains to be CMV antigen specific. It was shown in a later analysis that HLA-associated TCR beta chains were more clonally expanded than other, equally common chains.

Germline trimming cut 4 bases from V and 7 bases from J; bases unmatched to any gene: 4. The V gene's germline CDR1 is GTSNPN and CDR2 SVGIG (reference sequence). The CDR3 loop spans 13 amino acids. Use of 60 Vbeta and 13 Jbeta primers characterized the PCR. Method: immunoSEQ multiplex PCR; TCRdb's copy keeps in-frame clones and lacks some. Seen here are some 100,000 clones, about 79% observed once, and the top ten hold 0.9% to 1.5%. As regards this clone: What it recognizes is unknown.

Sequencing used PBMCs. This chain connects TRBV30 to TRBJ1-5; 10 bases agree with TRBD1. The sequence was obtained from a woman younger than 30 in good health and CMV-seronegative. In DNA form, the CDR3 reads TGTGCCTGGACCGGGACAGGGGACCAGCCCCAGCATTTT. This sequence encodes CAWTGTGDQPQHF.